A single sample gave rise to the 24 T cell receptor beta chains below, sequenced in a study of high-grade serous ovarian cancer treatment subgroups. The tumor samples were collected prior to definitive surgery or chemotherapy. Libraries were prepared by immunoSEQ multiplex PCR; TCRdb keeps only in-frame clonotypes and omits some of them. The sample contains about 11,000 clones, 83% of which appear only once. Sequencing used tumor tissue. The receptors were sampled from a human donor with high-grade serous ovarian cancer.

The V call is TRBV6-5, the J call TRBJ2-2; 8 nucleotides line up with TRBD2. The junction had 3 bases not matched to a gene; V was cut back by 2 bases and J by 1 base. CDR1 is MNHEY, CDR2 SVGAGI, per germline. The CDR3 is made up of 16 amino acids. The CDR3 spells CASSYGLAGNTGELFF. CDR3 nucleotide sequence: TGTGCCAGCAGTTACGGGCTAGCGGGGAACACCGGGGAGCTGTTTTTT.

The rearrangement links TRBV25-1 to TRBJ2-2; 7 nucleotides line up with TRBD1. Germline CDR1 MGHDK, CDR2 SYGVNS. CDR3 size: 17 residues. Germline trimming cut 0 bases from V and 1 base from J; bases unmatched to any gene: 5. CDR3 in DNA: TGTGCCAGCAGTGAATATCCAGGACAGGAGAACACCGGGGAGCTGTTTTTT. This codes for CASSEYPGQENTGELFF.

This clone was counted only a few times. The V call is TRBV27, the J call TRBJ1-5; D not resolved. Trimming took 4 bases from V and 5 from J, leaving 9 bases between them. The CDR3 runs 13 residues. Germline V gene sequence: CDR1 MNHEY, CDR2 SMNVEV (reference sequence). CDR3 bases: TGTGCCAGCAGTTCCTCCAAAGATCAGCCCCAGCATTTT. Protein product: CASSSSKDQPQHF.

The CDR3 DNA reads as TGTGCCAGCAGCTTAGAGTTGGGCGGGGAGCTGTTTTTT. Its translation is CASSLELGGELFF. V and J are TRBV7-6 and TRBJ2-2; D gene ambiguous. The CDR3 is 13 residues long. V lost 1 base and J 7 bases, leaving 7 bases between the germline ends. The germline gives CDR1 SGHVS, CDR2 FNYEAQ.

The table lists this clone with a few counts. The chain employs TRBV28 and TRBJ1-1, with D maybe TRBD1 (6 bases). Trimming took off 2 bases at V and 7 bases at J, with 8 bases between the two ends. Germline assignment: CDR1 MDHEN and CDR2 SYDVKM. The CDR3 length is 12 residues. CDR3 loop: CASSLADSEAFF. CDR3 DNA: TGTGCCAGCAGTTTAGCGGACAGTGAAGCTTTCTTT.

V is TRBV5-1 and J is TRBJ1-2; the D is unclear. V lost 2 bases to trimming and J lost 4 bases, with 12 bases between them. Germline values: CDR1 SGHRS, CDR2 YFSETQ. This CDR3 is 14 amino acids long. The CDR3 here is CASSLGIARYGYTF. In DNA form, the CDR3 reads TGCGCCAGCAGCTTAGGGATAGCGCGCTATGGCTACACCTTC.

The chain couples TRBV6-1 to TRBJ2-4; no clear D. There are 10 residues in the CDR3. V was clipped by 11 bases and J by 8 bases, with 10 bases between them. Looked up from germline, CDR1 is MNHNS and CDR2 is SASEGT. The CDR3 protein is CAQKGHIQYF. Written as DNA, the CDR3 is TGTGCCCAGAAGGGTCACATTCAGTACTTC.

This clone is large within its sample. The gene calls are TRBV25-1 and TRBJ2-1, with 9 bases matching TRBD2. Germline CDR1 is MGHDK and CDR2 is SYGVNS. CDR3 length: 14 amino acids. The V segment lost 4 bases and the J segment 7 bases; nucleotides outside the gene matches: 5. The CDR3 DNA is TGTGCCAGCAGTGTGCCGACTAGCGGAAATGAGCAGTTCTTC. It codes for CASSVPTSGNEQFF.

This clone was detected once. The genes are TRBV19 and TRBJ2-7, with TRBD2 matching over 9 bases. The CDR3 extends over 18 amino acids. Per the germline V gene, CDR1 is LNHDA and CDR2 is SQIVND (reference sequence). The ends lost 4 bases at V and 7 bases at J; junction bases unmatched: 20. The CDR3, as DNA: TGTGCCAGTAGTACCGTAGCGGGAGTCAGAACTACGAGCGCTGAGCAGTACTTC. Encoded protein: CASSTVAGVRTTSAEQYF.

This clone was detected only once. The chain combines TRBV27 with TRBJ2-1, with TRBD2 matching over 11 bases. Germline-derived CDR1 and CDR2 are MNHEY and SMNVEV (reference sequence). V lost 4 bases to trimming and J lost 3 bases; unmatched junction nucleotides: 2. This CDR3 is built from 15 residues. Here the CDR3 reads CASSSGTSGYNEQFF. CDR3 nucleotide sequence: TGTGCCAGCAGTTCCGGGACTAGCGGCTACAATGAGCAGTTCTTC.

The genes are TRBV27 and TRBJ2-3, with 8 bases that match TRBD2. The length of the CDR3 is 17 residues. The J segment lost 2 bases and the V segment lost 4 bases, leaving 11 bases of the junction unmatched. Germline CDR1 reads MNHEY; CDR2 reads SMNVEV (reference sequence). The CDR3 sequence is CASSYGFIAGLTDTQYF. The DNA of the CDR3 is TGTGCCAGCAGTTACGGATTTATAGCGGGGCTCACAGATACGCAGTATTTT.

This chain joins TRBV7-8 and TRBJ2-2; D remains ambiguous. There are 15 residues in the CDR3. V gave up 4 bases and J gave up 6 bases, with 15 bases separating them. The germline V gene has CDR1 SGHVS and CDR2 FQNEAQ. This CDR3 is CASSSPRPAAGELFF. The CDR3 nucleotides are TGTGCCAGCAGCTCCCCCCGTCCCGCGGCCGGGGAGCTGTTTTTT.

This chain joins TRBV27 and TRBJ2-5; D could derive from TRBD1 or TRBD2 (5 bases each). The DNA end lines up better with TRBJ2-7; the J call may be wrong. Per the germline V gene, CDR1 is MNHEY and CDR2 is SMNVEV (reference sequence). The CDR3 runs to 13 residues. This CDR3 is CASSRRGRSEQYF. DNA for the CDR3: TGTGCCAGCAGCCGCCGGGGCAGGTCCGAGCAGTACTTC.

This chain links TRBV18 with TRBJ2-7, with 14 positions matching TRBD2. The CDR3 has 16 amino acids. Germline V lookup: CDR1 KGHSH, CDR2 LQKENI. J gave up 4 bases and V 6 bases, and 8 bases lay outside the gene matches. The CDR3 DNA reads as TGTGCCAGCTCCCAGGGGACTAGCGGGGGTGTTTACGAGCAGTACTTC. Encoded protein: CASSQGTSGGVYEQYF.

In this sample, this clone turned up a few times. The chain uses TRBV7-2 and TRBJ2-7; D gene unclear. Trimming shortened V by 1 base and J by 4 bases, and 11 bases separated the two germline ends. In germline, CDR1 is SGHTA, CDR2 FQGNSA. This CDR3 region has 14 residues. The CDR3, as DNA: TGTGCCAGCAGCTTAGTTGGCGGTAGGTACGAGCAGTACTTC. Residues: CASSLVGGRYEQYF.

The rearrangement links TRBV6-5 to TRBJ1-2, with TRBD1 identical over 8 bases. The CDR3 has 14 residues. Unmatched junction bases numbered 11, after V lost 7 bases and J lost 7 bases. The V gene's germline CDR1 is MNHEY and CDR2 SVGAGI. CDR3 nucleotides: TGTGCCAGCACCCACTCGACAGGGGAAGGTGGCTACACCTTC. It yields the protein CASTHSTGEGGYTF.

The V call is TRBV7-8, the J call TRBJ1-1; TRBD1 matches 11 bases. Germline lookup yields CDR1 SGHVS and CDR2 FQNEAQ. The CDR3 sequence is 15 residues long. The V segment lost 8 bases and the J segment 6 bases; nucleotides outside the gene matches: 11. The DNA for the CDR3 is TGTGCCAGCGGCGGACAGGGGGCGTATTTGGCTGAAGCTTTCTTT. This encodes CASGGQGAYLAEAFF.

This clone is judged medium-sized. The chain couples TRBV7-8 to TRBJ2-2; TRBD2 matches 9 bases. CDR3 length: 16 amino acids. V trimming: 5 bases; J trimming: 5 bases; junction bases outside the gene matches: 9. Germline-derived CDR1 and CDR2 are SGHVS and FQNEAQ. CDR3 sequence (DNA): TGTGCCAGCAGCCCCGATAGCGGGAGTAGGACCGGGGAGCTGTTTTTT. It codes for CASSPDSGSRTGELFF.

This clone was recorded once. CDR3 sequence reads: CASSLRLAVEAYEQYF. The CDR3, as DNA: TGTGCCAGTAGTCTAAGACTAGCGGTTGAGGCCTACGAGCAGTACTTC. The genes are TRBV19 and TRBJ2-7; 9 bases are a match to TRBD2. Germline loops: CDR1 LNHDA, CDR2 SQIVND (reference sequence). This CDR3 region has 16 residues. J was trimmed by 2 bases and V by 5 bases; bases with no gene match: 10. The full variable domain, with the rest looked up from reference TRBV19 and TRBJ2-7, is DGGITQSPKYLFRKEGQNVTLSCEQNLNHDAMYWYRQDPGQGLRLIYYSQIVNDFQKGDIAEGYSVSREKKESFPLTVTSAQKNPTAFYLCASSLRLAVEAYEQYFGPGTRLTVT.

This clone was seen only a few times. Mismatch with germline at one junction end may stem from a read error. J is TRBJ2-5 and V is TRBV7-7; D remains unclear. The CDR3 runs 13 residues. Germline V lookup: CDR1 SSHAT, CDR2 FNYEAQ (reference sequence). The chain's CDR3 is CASSLATTETQYF. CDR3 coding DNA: TGTGCTAGCAGCTTAGCAACAACAGAGACCCAGTACTTC.

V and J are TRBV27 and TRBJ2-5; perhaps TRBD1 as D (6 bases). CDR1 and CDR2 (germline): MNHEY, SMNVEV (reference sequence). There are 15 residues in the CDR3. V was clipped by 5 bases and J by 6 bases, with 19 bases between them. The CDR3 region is CASSPNTATGQTQYF. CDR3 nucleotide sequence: TGTGCCAGCAGTCCTAACACAGCAACAGGGCAGACCCAGTACTTC.

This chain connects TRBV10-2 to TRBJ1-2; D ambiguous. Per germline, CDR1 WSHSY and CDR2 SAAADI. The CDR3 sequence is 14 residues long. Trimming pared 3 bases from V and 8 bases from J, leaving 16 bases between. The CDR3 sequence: CASSDVGRASGYTF. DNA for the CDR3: TGCGCCAGCAGTGACGTGGGAAGGGCAAGCGGCTACACCTTC.

CDR3 nucleotide sequence: TGTGCCAGCAGTGAATCTTGGGGACGGAATTATGGCTACACCTTC. It translates to CASSESWGRNYGYTF. This chain uses TRBV6-1 with TRBJ1-2; a weak D match, TRBD1 (5 bases). The CDR3 runs to 15 residues. Trimming shortened V by 2 bases and J by 5 bases, and 15 bases separated the two germline ends. Germline CDR1 reads MNHNS; CDR2 reads SASEGT.

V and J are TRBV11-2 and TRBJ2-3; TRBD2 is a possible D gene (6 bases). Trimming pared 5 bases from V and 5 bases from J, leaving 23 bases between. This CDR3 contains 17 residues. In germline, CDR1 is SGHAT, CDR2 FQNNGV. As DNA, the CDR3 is TGTGCCAGCAGCAGCTGGGACGCACTAGCTTCCTTAGATACGCAGTATTTT. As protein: CASSSWDALASLDTQYF. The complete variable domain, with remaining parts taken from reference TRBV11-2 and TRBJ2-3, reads EAGVAQSPRYKIIEKRQSVAFWCNPISGHATLYWYQQILGQGPKLLIQFQNNGVVDDSQLPKDRFSAERLKGVDSTLKIQPAKLEDSAVYLCASSSWDALASLDTQYFGPGTRLTVL.